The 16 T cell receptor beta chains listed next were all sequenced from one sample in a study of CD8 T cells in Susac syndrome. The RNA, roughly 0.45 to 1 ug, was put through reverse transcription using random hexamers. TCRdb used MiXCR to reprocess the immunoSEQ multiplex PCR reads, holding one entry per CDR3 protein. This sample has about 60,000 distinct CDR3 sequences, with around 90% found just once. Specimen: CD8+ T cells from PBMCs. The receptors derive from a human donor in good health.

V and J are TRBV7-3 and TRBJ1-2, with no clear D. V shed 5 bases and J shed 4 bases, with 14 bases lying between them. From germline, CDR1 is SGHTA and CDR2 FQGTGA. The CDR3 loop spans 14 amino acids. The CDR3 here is CASSPTPVAYGYTF. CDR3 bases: TGTGCCAGCAGCCCTACCCCGGTGGCCTATGGCTACACCTTC.

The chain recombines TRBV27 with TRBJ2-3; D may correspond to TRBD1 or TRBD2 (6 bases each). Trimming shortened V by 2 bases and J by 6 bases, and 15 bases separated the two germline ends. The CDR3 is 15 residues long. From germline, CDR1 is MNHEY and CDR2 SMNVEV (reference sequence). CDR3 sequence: CASSLEGGRPDTQYF. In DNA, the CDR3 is TGTGCCAGCAGTTTAGAGGGGGGCAGGCCCGATACGCAGTATTTT.

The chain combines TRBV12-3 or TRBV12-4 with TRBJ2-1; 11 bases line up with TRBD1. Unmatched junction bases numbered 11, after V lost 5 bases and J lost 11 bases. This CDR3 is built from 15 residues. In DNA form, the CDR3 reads TGTGCCAGCAGTCCTCGGGGGACAGGGGGGAAAAAGCAGTTCTTC. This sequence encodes CASSPRGTGGKKQFF.

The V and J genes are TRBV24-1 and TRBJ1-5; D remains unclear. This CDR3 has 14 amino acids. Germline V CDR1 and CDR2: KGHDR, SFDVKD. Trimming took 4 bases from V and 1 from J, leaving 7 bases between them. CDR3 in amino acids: CATSDVDSNQPQHF. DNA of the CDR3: TGTGCCACCAGTGACGTCGACAGCAATCAGCCCCAGCATTTT.

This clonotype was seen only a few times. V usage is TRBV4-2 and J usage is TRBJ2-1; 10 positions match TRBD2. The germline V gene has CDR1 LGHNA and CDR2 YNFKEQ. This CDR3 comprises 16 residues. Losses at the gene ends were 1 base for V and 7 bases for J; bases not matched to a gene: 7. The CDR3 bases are TGTGCCAGCAGCCAAGGATCGAGCGGGGGGGGGAATGAGCAGTTCTTC. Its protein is CASSQGSSGGGNEQFF.

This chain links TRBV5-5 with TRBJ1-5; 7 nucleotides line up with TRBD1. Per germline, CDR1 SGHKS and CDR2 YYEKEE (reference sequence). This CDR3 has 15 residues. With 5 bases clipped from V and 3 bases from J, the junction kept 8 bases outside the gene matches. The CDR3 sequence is CASSGDSGINQPQHF. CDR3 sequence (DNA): TGTGCCAGCAGTGGGGACAGTGGGATCAATCAGCCCCAGCATTTT.

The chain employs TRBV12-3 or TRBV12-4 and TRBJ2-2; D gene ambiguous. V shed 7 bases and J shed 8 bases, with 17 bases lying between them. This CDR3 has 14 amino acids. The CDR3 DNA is TGTGCCAGCACCTCGGACCAGGCTCCTGGGGAGCTGTTTTTT. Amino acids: CASTSDQAPGELFF.

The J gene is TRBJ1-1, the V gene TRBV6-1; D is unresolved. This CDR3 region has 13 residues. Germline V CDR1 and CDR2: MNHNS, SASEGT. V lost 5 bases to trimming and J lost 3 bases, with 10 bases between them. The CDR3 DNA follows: TGTGCCAGCAGTCCTGGGTGGGACACTGAAGCTTTCTTT. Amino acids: CASSPGWDTEAFF.

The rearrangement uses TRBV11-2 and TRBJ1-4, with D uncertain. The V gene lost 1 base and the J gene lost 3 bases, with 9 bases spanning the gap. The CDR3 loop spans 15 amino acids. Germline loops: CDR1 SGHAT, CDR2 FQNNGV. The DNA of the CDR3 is TGTGCCAGCAGCTTAGTACAGCGGGCTAATGAAAAACTGTTTTTT. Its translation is CASSLVQRANEKLFF.

The DNA of the CDR3 is TGTGCCAGCAGTGGAGACAGTGGCAATCAGCCCCAGCATTTT. Protein: CASSGDSGNQPQHF. V is TRBV25-1 and J is TRBJ1-5; the D gene is possibly TRBD1 (5 bases). The CDR3 loop spans 14 amino acids. The V gene's germline CDR1 is MGHDK and CDR2 SYGVNS. Trimming pared 4 bases from V and 2 bases from J, leaving 9 bases between.

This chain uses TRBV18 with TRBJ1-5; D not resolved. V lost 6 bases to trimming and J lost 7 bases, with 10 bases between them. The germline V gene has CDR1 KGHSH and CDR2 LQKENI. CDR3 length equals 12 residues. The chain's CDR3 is CASSKENQPQHF. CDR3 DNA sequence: TGTGCCAGCTCGAAGGAGAACCAGCCCCAGCATTTT.

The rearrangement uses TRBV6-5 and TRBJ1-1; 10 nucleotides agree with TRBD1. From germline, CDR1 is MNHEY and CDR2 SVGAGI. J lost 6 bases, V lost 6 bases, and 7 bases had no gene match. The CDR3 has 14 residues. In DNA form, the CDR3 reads TGTGCCAGCAGCTTCAGTGGACAGGGGGCTGAAGCTTTCTTT. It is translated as CASSFSGQGAEAFF.

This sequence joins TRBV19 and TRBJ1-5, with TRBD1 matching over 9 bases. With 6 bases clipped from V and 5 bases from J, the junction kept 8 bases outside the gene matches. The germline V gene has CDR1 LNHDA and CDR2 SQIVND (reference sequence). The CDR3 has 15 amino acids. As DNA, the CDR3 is TGTGCCAGTAGCGGAACAGGGGGCGCGTATCAGCCCCAGCATTTT. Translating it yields CASSGTGGAYQPQHF.

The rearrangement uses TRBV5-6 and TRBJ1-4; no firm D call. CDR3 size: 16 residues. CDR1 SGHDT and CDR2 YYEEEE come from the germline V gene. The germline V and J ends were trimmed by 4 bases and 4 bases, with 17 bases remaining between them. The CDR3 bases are TGTGCCAGCAGCGAGAGAGAGAGATTGGTTAATGAAAAACTGTTTTTT. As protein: CASSERERLVNEKLFF.

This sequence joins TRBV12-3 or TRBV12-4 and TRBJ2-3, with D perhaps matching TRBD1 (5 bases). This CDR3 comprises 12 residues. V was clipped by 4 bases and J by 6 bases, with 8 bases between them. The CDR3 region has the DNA TGTGCCAGCAGTTCCGCAGGGGATACGCAGTATTTT. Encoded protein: CASSSAGDTQYF.

The CDR3 nucleotides are TGTGCCAGCAGCCCCCGGACAGCCCGGGCTGAAGCTTTCTTT. As protein: CASSPRTARAEAFF. This chain links TRBV7-9 with TRBJ1-1, with D possibly being TRBD1 (6 bases). Germline loops: CDR1 SEHNR, CDR2 FQNEAQ (reference sequence). This CDR3 region has 14 residues. V was trimmed by 5 bases and J by 6 bases, leaving 16 bases between them. The full variable domain, its missing parts supplied by reference TRBV7-9 and TRBJ1-1, is DTGVSQNPRHKITKRGQNVTFRCDPISEHNRLYWYRQTLGQGPEFLTYFQNEAQLEKSRLLSDRFSAERPKGSFSTLEIQRTEQGDSAMYLCASSPRTARAEAFFGQGTRLTVV.